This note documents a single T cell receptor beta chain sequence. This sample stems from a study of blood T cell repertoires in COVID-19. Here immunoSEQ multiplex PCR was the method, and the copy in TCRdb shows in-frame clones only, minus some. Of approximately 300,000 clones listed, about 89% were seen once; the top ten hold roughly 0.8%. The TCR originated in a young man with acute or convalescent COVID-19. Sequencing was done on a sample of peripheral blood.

CDR3 loop: CASSSEQGIQPQHF. CDR3 DNA: TGTGCCAGCAGCTCGGAACAGGGGATTCAGCCCCAGCATTTT. The rearrangement links TRBV7-9 to TRBJ1-5; 7 bases line up with TRBD1. CDR3 length: 14 amino acids. The germline V gene encodes CDR1 SEHNR and CDR2 FQNEAQ (reference sequence). V shed 4 bases, J shed 6 bases, and the junction held 6 bases outside the gene matches.